The 32 T cell receptor beta chains below come from one sample, sequenced in a study of CXCR3-negative and CXCR3-positive naive CD8 T cells (dated 2019 in TCRdb). TCRdb records NextSeq 550 as the sequencer. The Human TCR Profiling Kit (MiLaboratory) was used to prepare UMI-labeled 5' RACE TRB cDNA libraries. TCRdb reprocessed the raw reads; every CDR3 protein sequence is a single record, and DNA is not supplied. This sample's table lists nearly 45,000 distinct CDR3 sequences. The ten largest make up about 15% of the sample. Sequencing was done on a sample of memory CD8+ T cells from blood. Interpreted using the paper, the cell subset or site label stands for: conventional CD8+ memory T cells (TMEM), sorted as controls. Receptor source: a human donor in good health. Some clones in this sample may be carry-over from other donors' samples.

This clonotype counts as medium-sized (0.01 to 0.1%) by frequency. This rearrangement joins TRBV6-4 to TRBJ2-3. Per the germline V gene, CDR1 is MRHNA and CDR2 is SNTAGT. CDR3 length equals 13 residues. The CDR3 sequence is CASSAGSTDTQYF.

The CDR3 here is CSVAPGTEEFTDTQYF. V and J are TRBV29-1 and TRBJ2-3; TCRdb designates TRBD1, a call that cannot be tested without DNA. CDR3 size: 16 residues. Per germline, CDR1 SQVTM and CDR2 ANQGSEA.

This chain joins TRBV28 and TRBJ2-4; TCRdb's D call of TRBD1 is untestable without DNA. Germline V gene sequence: CDR1 MDHEN, CDR2 SYDVKM. The CDR3 contains 16 residues. The CDR3 region is CASSLTPTGGKNIQYF.

The chain joins TRBV10-1 to TRBJ1-2. The germline V gene has CDR1 WNHNN and CDR2 SYGVQD (reference sequence). The CDR3 runs to 14 residues. CDR3 protein: CASSVISWGYGYTF.

This chain's CDR3 is CASSPPGTGNQPQHF. The V call is TRBV18, the J call TRBJ1-5; TCRdb returns TRBD1, unconfirmable since there is no DNA. Germline-derived CDR1 and CDR2 are KGHSH and LQKENI. The CDR3 contains 15 residues.

The chain couples TRBV28 to TRBJ2-5; TCRdb returns TRBD2, unconfirmable since there is no DNA. The CDR3 spans 14 residues. Germline V gene lookup returns CDR1 MDHEN and CDR2 SYDVKM. CDR3 region: CASSSRDFQETQYF.

The V and J genes are TRBV14 and TRBJ2-1. The CDR3 sequence is 12 residues long. Germline assignment: CDR1 SGHDN and CDR2 FVKESK. CDR3 protein: CASSHGYNEQFF.

The J gene is TRBJ2-3, the V gene TRBV11-2. CDR3 size: 15 residues. CDR1 SGHAT and CDR2 FQNNGV come from the germline V gene. CDR3 sequence reads: CASSLGTTRTDTQYF.

The V and J genes are TRBV4-3 and TRBJ2-7. The CDR3 is 17 residues long. From germline, CDR1 is LGHNA and CDR2 YSLEER. The CDR3: CASSQAFVGDLTYEQYF.

This chain joins TRBV6-2 or TRBV6-3 and TRBJ2-7. Germline V gene data show CDR1 as MNHEY and CDR2 as SVGEGT. The CDR3 is made up of 12 amino acids. CDR3 in amino acids: CASGAYPYEQYF.

This clonotype is identified as medium-sized from frequency. The chain uses TRBV4-3 and TRBJ1-6. In germline, CDR1 is LGHNA, CDR2 YSLEER. The CDR3 consists of 14 residues. The CDR3 sequence: CASSQERESSPLHF.

V and J are TRBV29-1 and TRBJ2-7. CDR1 SQVTM and CDR2 ANQGSEA come from the germline V gene. This CDR3 has 13 residues. The CDR3 here is CSVEMVGTYEQYF.

This chain uses TRBV20-1 with TRBJ2-5; TCRdb outputs TRBD2, but without DNA this stays unchecked. CDR1 is DFQATT and CDR2 is SNEGSKA in the germline V gene (reference sequence). CDR3 length: 14 residues. CDR3: CSARSGRESENQYF.

The chain couples TRBV3-1 to TRBJ2-7. The germline CDR1 and CDR2 sequences are LGHDT and YNNKEL (reference sequence). The CDR3 loop spans 14 amino acids. The CDR3 protein is CASSQARRAYEQYF.

The genes are TRBV11-3 and TRBJ2-1. Germline CDR1 and CDR2: SGHNT and YENEEA. This CDR3 region has 15 residues. CDR3 protein: CASSLGRLGDNEQFF.

The CDR3 spells CASSPDRTSGYTF. This rearrangement joins TRBV7-9 to TRBJ1-2; TCRdb outputs TRBD1, but without DNA this stays unchecked. Germline values: CDR1 SEHNR, CDR2 FQNEAQ (reference sequence). The CDR3 length is 13 residues.

The V call is TRBV14, the J call TRBJ2-7. Germline CDR1 is SGHDN and CDR2 is FVKESK. There are 12 residues in the CDR3. The CDR3 spells CASSQVPHEQYF.

This sequence joins TRBV6-1 and TRBJ1-1; TCRdb's assignment of TRBD1 cannot be checked, as there is no DNA. The germline V gene encodes CDR1 MNHNS and CDR2 SASEGT. The CDR3 has 14 residues. CDR3 residues: CASRLPGQNTEAFF.

The chain uses TRBV5-5 and TRBJ2-7; TCRdb's D call, TRBD1, is unchecked because there is no DNA. The CDR3 has 16 residues. Per germline, CDR1 SGHKS and CDR2 YYEKEE (reference sequence). CDR3: CASSLEGTGGPYEQYF.

This chain connects TRBV6-2 or TRBV6-3 to TRBJ1-2. CDR3 length: 14 residues. CDR1 and CDR2 from the germline V gene are MNHEY and SVGEGT. The CDR3 loop reads CASSYFPANYGYTF.

The J gene is TRBJ2-3, the V gene TRBV6-4; TCRdb designates TRBD2, a call that cannot be tested without DNA. Germline V gene data show CDR1 as MRHNA and CDR2 as SNTAGT. CDR3 length equals 14 residues. The CDR3 here is CASSDEGHTDTQYF.

J is TRBJ2-3 and V is TRBV27; TCRdb indicates TRBD1, and absent DNA this call remains unverified. The CDR3 totals 16 residues. Germline V CDR1 and CDR2: MNHEY, SMNVEV (reference sequence). The CDR3 spells CASSSPGQTSTDTQYF.

The chain is built from TRBV12-3 or TRBV12-4 and TRBJ2-1; TCRdb's assignment of TRBD1 cannot be checked, as there is no DNA. The CDR3 is 14 residues long. CDR3 amino acids: CASSLGTPINEQFF.

The gene calls are TRBV19 and TRBJ2-7; TCRdb returns TRBD1, unconfirmable since there is no DNA. The CDR3 totals 11 residues. Germline V gene sequence: CDR1 LNHDA, CDR2 SQIVND (reference sequence). CDR3 amino acids: CASGRGNEQYF.

The V and J genes are TRBV20-1 and TRBJ2-1; checking the TCRdb D call of TRBD2 is not possible without DNA. The CDR3 sequence is 14 residues long. Germline loops: CDR1 DFQATT, CDR2 SNEGSKA (reference sequence). CDR3: CSARSGGDVNEQFF.

The chain is built from TRBV28 and TRBJ1-4; TCRdb designates TRBD1, a call that cannot be tested without DNA. The CDR3 runs 17 residues. Germline V lookup: CDR1 MDHEN, CDR2 SYDVKM. The CDR3 reads CASSLPSGGGNNEKLFF.

Here the CDR3 reads CASSYRFSEQFF. J is TRBJ2-1 and V is TRBV6-2 or TRBV6-3. Germline CDR1 reads MNHEY; CDR2 reads SVGEGT. CDR3 length equals 12 residues.

The chain joins TRBV28 to TRBJ2-3; as DNA is missing, the TRBD1 call by TCRdb cannot be tested. CDR1 is MDHEN and CDR2 is SYDVKM in the germline V gene. There are 12 residues in the CDR3. CDR3 protein: CASSLGGDTQYF. Full variable domain (rest looked up from reference TRBV28 and TRBJ2-3): DVKVTQSSRYLVKRTGEKVFLECVQDMDHENMFWYRQDPGLGLRLIYFSYDVKMKEKGDIPEGYSVSREKKERFSLILESASTNQTSMYLCASSLGGDTQYFGPGTRLTVL.

The rearrangement uses TRBV6-6 and TRBJ2-1; TCRdb names TRBD1, which stays unverified in the absence of DNA. Germline loops: CDR1 MNHNY, CDR2 SVGAGI (reference sequence). This CDR3 region has 16 residues. The CDR3 sequence: CASSTKTGEPYNEQFF.

V gene TRBV12-3 or TRBV12-4 combines with J gene TRBJ1-1; TCRdb's D call of TRBD1 is untestable without DNA. The CDR3 has 13 residues. This chain's CDR3 is CASSFMGPTEAFF.

The rearrangement joins TRBV12-3 or TRBV12-4 to TRBJ2-3. There are 12 residues in the CDR3. The CDR3 protein is CASRLLTDTQYF.

The chain joins TRBV7-9 to TRBJ1-1; TCRdb returns TRBD1, unconfirmable since there is no DNA. The CDR3 loop spans 13 amino acids. Germline V gene data show CDR1 as SEHNR and CDR2 as FQNEAQ (reference sequence). The CDR3 here is CASSLGQHTEAFF.